This TCR beta chain derives from a study of T cell responses to AZD1222 COVID-19 vaccine. Profiling relied on immunoSEQ multiplex PCR, and the TCRdb table lists in-frame clones only, not all of them. The data show 140,000 to 150,000 clones, 75% to 90% seen once. Germline values: CDR1 SNHLY, CDR2 FYNNEI. The CDR3 totals 13 residues. Trimming took off 11 bases at V and 1 base at J, with 14 bases between the two ends. The specimen comprised peripheral blood, sampled on day 0 of AZD1222 vaccination. The rearrangement uses TRBV2 and TRBJ1-2; D is uncertain. The sequence came from an adult in good health. The CDR3, as DNA: TGTGCCGGGCGGCGGGCCCTTAACTATGGCTACACCTTC. As protein: CAGRRALNYGYTF.